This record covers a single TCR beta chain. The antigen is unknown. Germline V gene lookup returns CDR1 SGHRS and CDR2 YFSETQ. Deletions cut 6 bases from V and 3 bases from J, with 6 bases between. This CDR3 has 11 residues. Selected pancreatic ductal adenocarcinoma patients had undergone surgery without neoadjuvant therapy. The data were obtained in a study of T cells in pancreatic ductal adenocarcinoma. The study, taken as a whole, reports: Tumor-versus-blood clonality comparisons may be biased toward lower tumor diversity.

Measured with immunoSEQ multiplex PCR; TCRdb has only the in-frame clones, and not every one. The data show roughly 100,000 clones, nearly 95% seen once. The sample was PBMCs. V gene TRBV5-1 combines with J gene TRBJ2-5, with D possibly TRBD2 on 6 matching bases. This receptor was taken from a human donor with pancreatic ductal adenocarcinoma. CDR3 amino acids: CASTGEETQYF. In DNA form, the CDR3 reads TGCGCCAGCACGGGGGAAGAGACCCAGTACTTC.